Sequencing of this T cell receptor beta chain was carried out in a study of T cell responses to AZD1222 COVID-19 vaccine (dated by TCRdb to about 2021). About the study as a whole: A total of just over 230 trial participants underwent TCR sequencing, of whom some 210 received two doses of AZD1222 and around 25 received two doses of the MenACWY control vaccine. Trial participants were enrolled by age into subgroups of 18-55, 56-69 and 70-plus years, and roughly 150, 30 and 60 TCR-sequenced participants, respectively, were included in these subgroups.

Trimming takes 4 bases off V and 6 bases off J; junction bases not matched to a gene: 5. From the germline V gene (reference sequence), CDR1 is LGHDT and CDR2 is YNNKEL. From the cysteine up to the phenylalanine, the CDR3 has a length of 13 residues. The DNA shown is the 39-base CDR3, in frame from base 1. The sample's time point label, in plain terms: about 28 days (+/-7) after the second vaccine dose. AZD1222 recipients given second doses at about 4 weeks or at about 12 weeks were pooled, since spike-specific TCR depth and breadth were not found to differ between the two schedules. The vaccinee samples were drawn from two UK trials, COV001 and COV002, one of which was a single-blind randomized controlled phase 2/3 trial testing AZD1222 (ChAdOx1 nCoV-19) in healthy adults. For TCRbeta chain sequencing, PBMC samples were collected from trial participants at day 0 and at day 28 after the second dose.

The CDR3 regions of human TCRbeta chains were analyzed by immunosequencing. The study's own analysis went as follows. Repertoire TCRs were checked for matches against a reference library of SARS-CoV-2-specific TCRs that had been generated using the MIRA antigen-specificity platform. Breadth was defined as the fraction of unique TCRs that were SARS-CoV-2-associated, and depth was defined as the fraction of total T cells that were SARS-CoV-2-associated. Each spike-specific TCR was assigned to its reactive spike region and to a CD4 or CD8 class using the MIRA data. Log10-transformed breadth and depth values were compared by one-way ANOVA with Sidak's multiple comparisons tests. In TCRdb, the immuneACCESS table is reduced to in-frame sequences with V and J assigned. These tables do not hold every clone; where another copy was compared, an unresolved V gene accounts for under half, and the others remain unexplained. V, J and clone size were drawn from that table, and D and trimming were deduced from the DNA. This sample lists approximately 110,000 clones; around 88% were detected once. The ten biggest clones cover under 6.5% of the sample.

A word on this clone: Its antigen remains unidentified. Per-base quality was not reported, and no clone a single base away is much larger than it.

Results the study describes overall, beyond this receptor: Participants were mostly white British and included more females than males, and it was suggested by the authors that clonal diversity may have been underestimated. Reportedly, almost half of the unique spike-specific TCRs recognized epitopes lying outside the regions that are mutated in the B.1.351 and B.1.1.7 variants. The vaccine-associated CD4 TCRs covered the entire spike protein, and the dominant responses fell in regions 160-218 and 743-854. After two AZD1222 doses, spike-specific TCR breadth and depth were significantly higher than at day 0 and than in MenACWY recipients. In the small 56-69-year group, the increase in depth fell short of significance, most likely because of low power. Because no day 14 peak-response samples were available, repertoires were characterized only after the peak T cell response. Only five to seven AZD1222 recipients were SARS-CoV-2 seropositive at baseline, limiting conclusions about previously exposed vaccinees.

Sequences were derived from peripheral blood, sampled 28 days after the second AZD1222 dose. The sequence is built from TRBV3-1 (or the pseudogene TRBV3-2) and TRBJ1-1; the junction holds 7 bases that match TRBD1. The receptor was isolated from an adult who received the AZD1222 COVID-19 vaccine. Here the CDR3 is given as CASSPGGQAEAFF. The sequence in DNA is TGTGCCAGCAGCCCAGGGGGGCAGGCTGAAGCTTTCTTT.